The source of this T cell receptor beta chain is a study of T cells in Graves' hyperthyroidism and ophthalmopathy. Points from the study as a whole: Most thyroid-expanded clonotypes above 0.001 were also found in blood.

This clonotype has at least ten counts. What it binds is not known. Amplified regions were TCR beta CDR3 sequences from RNA transcripts. TCR CDR3 regions were first amplified by RT-PCR with HTBI primers. In TCRdb, the multiplex PCR reads were re-called with MiXCR into one record per CDR3 protein. The table lists over 200,000 distinct CDR3 sequences, around 19% of them singletons. The specimen was blood. The receptor was isolated from a man aged 40-49 years with Graves' hyperthyroidism.

The CDR3 protein is CASSPDSVGNQPQHF. CDR3 coding DNA: TGTGCCAGCAGCCCAGACAGCGTCGGGAATCAGCCCCAGCATTTT. This chain connects TRBV7-9 to TRBJ1-5; possibly TRBD1 for D (5 bases). In germline, CDR1 is SEHNR, CDR2 FQNEAQ (reference sequence). The length of the CDR3 is 15 residues. Trimming stripped 5 bases from V and 4 bases from J, with 15 bases between.